Given below is one T cell receptor beta chain in context. These data are taken from a study of blood T cell repertoires in COVID-19. Repertoires were generated with immunoSEQ multiplex PCR, while TCRdb's copy carries only in-frame clones and drops some. The sample lists over 250,000 clones, about 89% occurring once. V lost 3 bases, J lost 5 bases, and 9 bases lay in between. CDR3 size: 13 residues. The germline V gene encodes CDR1 MNHEY and CDR2 SMNVEV (reference sequence). This clonotype was obtained from a man aged 35 to 55 who had recovered from COVID-19. The chain has TRBV27 and TRBJ2-3, with D hard to call. The sequencing input was peripheral blood. This CDR3 reads CASSFTPQDTQYF. The DNA of the CDR3 is TGTGCCAGCAGTTTTACTCCTCAAGATACGCAGTATTTT.